This T cell receptor beta chain was captured by sequencing in a study of patients and donors after allogeneic stem cell transplantation (dated by TCRdb to 2019 to 2021). The CDR3 starts with the cysteine, ends with the phenylalanine, and has 15 residues. The only DNA kept is the CDR3, 45 bases in frame from the first base. Reading the germline V gene (reference sequence) gives CDR1 SGHNT and CDR2 YYREEE. V is pruned by 2 bases and J by 0 bases, leaving 4 bases of the junction without a gene match. In regard to this clonotype: Its antigen remains unidentified. Base qualities are not at hand, and no much larger clone is one base apart.

The library was produced with RT-PCR. Sequencing took place on a NextSeq 550. TCRdb reran the public reads through fastp at Q25 and MiXCR, keeping productive beta chains. Under each unique CDR3 protein, matching rows form one entry showing the most common genes and DNA. The sample yields approximately 410,000 distinct CDR3 sequences; 15% to 20% were counted once. 7% to 7.5% of the sample is taken by the ten largest. Sequencing input: blood, either unsorted or a sorted T cell fraction (not recorded which). The chain couples TRBV5-4 to TRBJ1-1, and 7 bases in between align with TRBD1. The origin of this receptor is a human donor who was either an allogeneic HSCT recipient or a stem cell or donor lymphocyte infusion donor (not recorded which). It is not recorded whose cells these are; they may come from a transplant donor. In nucleotide form, the sequence is TGTGCCAGCAGCTTTCCCGGGACAGTGAACACTGAAGCTTTCTTT. It codes for CASSFPGTVNTEAFF.